What follows describes a single T cell receptor (beta chain). This clonotype was detected only a few times. Its antigen is not yet known. Per-nucleotide qualities are absent, and no much larger clonotype sits a single base away. The method was 5' RACE. These reads were obtained on an Illumina HiSeq 2000. Template switching introduced a universal primer binding site; the final cDNA contained a unique molecular identifier, enabling accurate counting of TCR cDNA molecules. Specific primers in the conserved constant-segment region were used to synthesize first-strand cDNA for the TCR alpha and beta chains. Each cDNA library was double barcoded, with a SMART-Mk sample barcode plus Illumina barcodes, to control for contamination. TruSeq adapter sequences along with Illumina sample barcodes were introduced in two successive PCR steps. TCR alpha and beta cDNA libraries were sequenced on the Illumina HiSeq platform with custom primers. The published analysis was carried out like this. MiGEC processed the raw reads to extract unique molecular identifiers, while MiXCR was used to determine the CDR3 positions. For each individual, recombination models were inferred using an EM algorithm with the repgenHMM and IGoR tools. The analysis of shared clonotypes was done with the tcR package in R, with sharing normalized by the product of cloneset sizes. To study raw recombination without the effects of thymic and clonal selection, out-of-frame nonproductive sequences were analyzed. In TCRdb, the public reads were trimmed at Q25 with fastp and aligned with MiXCR, with productive beta chains retained. CDR3 protein sequences are deduplicated, and each keeps its most common genes and DNA. TCRdb's processing, not the authors' own work, is the source of the V and J calls. This sample lists under 900,000 distinct CDR3 sequences; approximately 13% were detected once. The biggest ten clones account for around 1.6% of the sample.

All donors were healthy Caucasians. Three pairs of female monozygotic twins, all aged 18 to 29 years, were included in the twin cohort. RNA for TCR libraries was isolated from peripheral blood mononuclear cells. The data are from a study of identical twins (dated by TCRdb to about 2016). Regarding the study in general: The study deep-sequenced TCR alpha and beta repertoires from monozygotic twins, unrelated adults of various ages and cord blood to test whether fetal clonotypes persist. To rule out contamination, the twin experiments were replicated at different times with different library preparation protocols.

The paper as a whole reports these results and caveats: Conclusions relied on cross-sectional statistical analysis, since the same donors could not be followed over many years. Invariant T cells such as MAIT and iNKT could partly confound zero-insertion analyses, though diverse VJ usage argued against this for most clonotypes. A weaker excess of twin sharing was found in beta out-of-frame sequences because the signal-to-noise ratio was lowered by fewer shared sequences. Out-of-frame TCR alpha sequences shared between twins showed an excess of low generation-probability sequences compared with coincidental sharing between unrelated individuals. Out-of-frame TCR alpha sharing in monozygotic twins was systematically underestimated by recombination models, whereas sharing between unrelated individuals was in agreement with the recombination models. Abundant cord blood beta clonotypes carried fewer insertions; young adult naive repertoires showed a weaker similar trend, while memory repertoires showed none.

The CDR3 measures 13 amino acids from cysteine to phenylalanine. Of the read, only the CDR3 DNA is kept; its 39 bases are in frame from base 1. Based on the germline V gene, the CDR1 and CDR2 sequences are MNHEY and SVGAGI. V is cut by 2 bases and J by 4 bases, and the space between the germline ends is 6 bases. These data were likewise used in another study, on yellow fever vaccine responses in identical twins. As the second paper documents: According to the authors, in identical twins the way T cells responded to vaccination appeared partly convergent and partly personalized. Focusing on identical twins, the study followed the T cell clones that responded to the vaccine, and did so with precision.

The clonotype was recovered from a woman between 18 and 30 years old in good health. The rearranged segments are TRBV6-5 and TRBJ1-5; confidence is insufficient to name the D gene. Specimen: PBMCs. The bases read TGTGCCAGCAGTTACCTTCCAAATCAGCCCCAGCATTTT. It is translated as CASSYLPNQPQHF.